This entry lists 8 T cell receptor beta chains sequenced from one sample in a study of T cells expressing NK-cell markers. One entry per CDR3 protein, without DNA, is what TCRdb gives after re-calling the 5' RACE reads. Seen in this sample are about 550,000 distinct CDR3 sequences; the ten most common clones hold about 3.6%. The source material was blood T cells: a sorted CD56 or NKG2C T cell subset, CD4+ or CD8+ T cells, or bulk PBMC T cells (not recorded which). The receptors stem from a man aged 18 to 30 in good health.

The CDR3 protein is CSVDRSGTEAFF. The genes are TRBV29-1 and TRBJ1-1; TCRdb calls TRBD1, which cannot be checked without DNA. CDR1 and CDR2 (germline): SQVTM, ANQGSEA. The length of the CDR3 is 12 residues.

The V and J genes are TRBV29-1 and TRBJ2-7; TCRdb selects TRBD1, and the lack of DNA leaves this call unchecked. The CDR3 has 15 residues. The germline CDR1 and CDR2 sequences are SQVTM and ANQGSEA. Here the CDR3 reads CSVEGVTASPYEQYF.

The chain combines TRBV24-1 with TRBJ2-5; lacking DNA, the TRBD1 call made by TCRdb goes unchecked. CDR1 is KGHDR and CDR2 is SFDVKD in the germline V gene. The length of the CDR3 is 16 residues. The CDR3 sequence is CATSDLLPGSGETQYF.

The rearrangement links TRBV6-5 to TRBJ2-2; TCRdb calls TRBD1, which cannot be checked without DNA. Germline CDR1 is MNHEY and CDR2 is SVGAGI. The CDR3 covers 17 residues. This chain's CDR3 is CATIDDTGTGNTGELFF.

V and J are TRBV12-3 or TRBV12-4 and TRBJ1-4; there is no DNA to check the TCRdb D call of TRBD1. The CDR3 has 15 amino acids. The CDR3 loop reads CASRQGATTNEKLFF.

The chain recombines TRBV4-3 with TRBJ2-3; TCRdb outputs TRBD1, but without DNA this stays unchecked. Looked up from germline, CDR1 is LGHNA and CDR2 is YSLEER. This CDR3 spans 14 amino acids. The CDR3 loop reads CASSRTGTTEKQYF.

V gene TRBV5-1 combines with J gene TRBJ2-1; without DNA, the TCRdb call of TRBD1 cannot be checked. The CDR3 length is 15 residues. Per the germline V gene, CDR1 is SGHRS and CDR2 is YFSETQ. CDR3 sequence reads: CASSLLGQSDNEQFF. The full variable domain, rest sourced from reference TRBV5-1 and TRBJ2-1, is KAGVTQTPRYLIKTRGQQVTLSCSPISGHRSVSWYQQTPGQGLQFLFEYFSETQRNKGNFPGRFSGRQFSNSRSEMNVSTLELGDSALYLCASSLLGQSDNEQFFGPGTRLTVL.

The chain uses TRBV11-2 and TRBJ2-7; TCRdb lists TRBD1, though no DNA is available to test this call. Germline V gene data show CDR1 as SGHAT and CDR2 as FQNNGV. The CDR3 runs to 14 residues. CDR3 protein: CASSLGSVGLEQYF.